A few counts support the clone carrying this TCR beta chain. Its antigen is unknown. Caucasian adults residing in Nashville, Tennessee made up all the donors. This specimen comes from a study of shared clonotypes between healthy human individuals. Broader study findings: Only blood was sampled, and tissue TCR repertoires likely differ from blood ones.

Evenly divided among several immunoSEQ plates was the genomic DNA of each subset. Sorted-subset replicate PCRs used 200 to 250 ng DNA, 30,000 or so T cell genomes. This table comes from immunoSEQ multiplex PCR, and its TCRdb copy is limited to in-frame clones, with some not included. The sample contains some 2,400,000 clones, almost 96% of which appear only once. Sequencing used naive CD4+ T cells sorted from blood. Sample subset: CD45RA+ positively selected. The origin of this receptor is a man aged 18 to 30 in good health.

Here the CDR3 reads CASSDSIRWKGDQEETQYF. The CDR3 DNA sequence: TGTGCCAGCAGTGACTCGATCAGATGGAAGGGGGATCAGGAAGAGACCCAGTACTTC. The chain carries TRBV6-4 and TRBJ2-5, with a tentative D call TRBD1 (6 bases). V dropped 0 bases and J dropped 3 bases, with 23 bases sitting between them. Germline loops: CDR1 MRHNA, CDR2 SNTAGT. The CDR3 contains 19 residues.